One and the same sample provided the 9 T cell receptor beta chains below, sequenced in a study of shared clonotypes between healthy human individuals. Terminally differentiated effector memory CD45RA+ cells were left out of the naive CD8 fraction, which was CD45RO-negative and positively selected for CCR7. Repertoires were generated with immunoSEQ multiplex PCR, while TCRdb's copy carries only in-frame clones and drops some. The table includes about 2.1 million clones, about 93% detected once. Sequencing input: naive CD8+ T cells from PBMCs. The origin of the receptors is a man in his late teens or twenties in good health. Some clones in this sample may be carry-over from other donors' samples.

This clone appeared a single time. The chain uses TRBV4-2 and TRBJ2-6, with D possibly matching TRBD1 (5 bases). V was cut by 1 base and J by 0 bases, with 13 bases left in between. Germline CDR1 is LGHNA and CDR2 is YNFKEQ. The CDR3 totals 18 residues. Here the CDR3 DNA reads TGTGCCAGCAGCCAAGGCGTCAGGGTTAGCTCTGGGGCCAACGTCCTGACTTTC. This sequence encodes CASSQGVRVSSGANVLTF.

CDR3 sequence reads: CASSSRQGADTGELFF. The CDR3 DNA is TGTGCCAGCAGCTCCCGACAGGGGGCGGACACCGGGGAGCTGTTTTTT. The chain has TRBV7-6 and TRBJ2-2; 10 nucleotides align to TRBD1. Trimming cost V 4 bases and J 3 bases; bases outside gene matches: 5. The germline V gene has CDR1 SGHVS and CDR2 FNYEAQ. The CDR3 spans 16 residues.

The chain is built from TRBV14 and TRBJ2-3, with D perhaps TRBD1 (6 bases). V lost 4 bases to trimming and J lost 0 bases, with 17 bases between them. Germline CDR1 reads SGHDN; CDR2 reads FVKESK. The CDR3 loop spans 17 amino acids. CDR3 DNA sequence: TGTGCCAGCAGCCCGCCCCCGGACAGACCTAGCACAGATACGCAGTATTTT. As protein: CASSPPPDRPSTDTQYF.

The chain is built from TRBV19 and TRBJ2-7; D gene unclear. CDR1 LNHDA and CDR2 SQIVND come from the germline V gene (reference sequence). The germline V and J ends were trimmed by 0 bases and 5 bases, with 11 bases remaining between them. The CDR3 contains 14 residues. CDR3 in amino acids: CASSIDLASDEQYF. CDR3 DNA sequence: TGTGCCAGTAGTATAGATCTGGCGTCCGACGAGCAGTACTTC.

The chain has TRBV7-2 and TRBJ1-2; the match to TRBD1 covers 8 bases. The CDR3 is made up of 13 amino acids. Germline CDR1 and CDR2: SGHTA and FQGNSA. Trimming at V came to 6 bases and at J to 4 bases, leaving 4 bases not matched to a gene. The CDR3 DNA sequence: TGTGCCAGCAGTGCCGGGACAGGCTATGGCTACACCTTC. As protein: CASSAGTGYGYTF. Together with reference TRBV7-2 and TRBJ1-2, the CDR3 gives the full variable domain: GAGVSQSPSNKVTEKGKDVELRCDPISGHTALYWYRQSLGQGLEFLIYFQGNSAPDKSGLPSDRFSAERTGGSVSTLTIQRTQQEDSAVYLCASSAGTGYGYTFGSGTRLTVV.

The V and J genes are TRBV15 and TRBJ2-1, with 7 bases identical to TRBD1. Germline V gene lookup returns CDR1 LNHNV and CDR2 YYDKDF (reference sequence). The CDR3 runs to 15 residues. V was pared by 1 base and J by 7 bases, with 7 bases of the junction left unmatched. The CDR3 spells CATSRGQGMSNEQFF. In DNA form, the CDR3 reads TGTGCCACCAGCAGAGGACAGGGTATGTCGAATGAGCAGTTCTTC.

V is TRBV9 and J is TRBJ1-5; 11 bases match TRBD1. Germline CDR1 reads SGDLS; CDR2 reads YYNGEE. V trimming: 6 bases; J trimming: 3 bases; junction bases outside the gene matches: 17. The CDR3 has 19 residues. The chain's CDR3 is CASIQPIPGTGGDNQPQHF. Written as DNA, the CDR3 is TGTGCCAGCATCCAACCCATTCCCGGGACAGGGGGGGACAATCAGCCCCAGCATTTT.

This chain joins TRBV29-1 and TRBJ2-3; 12 bases align to TRBD2. The V gene end was trimmed by 6 bases and the J gene end by 4 bases; junction bases not matched to a gene: 14. This CDR3 spans 17 amino acids. Germline lookup yields CDR1 SQVTM and CDR2 ANQGSEA. In DNA form, the CDR3 reads TGCAGCGTCAAAGCGGCTAGCGGGAGGGCCTTGTCAGATACGCAGTATTTT. It specifies CSVKAASGRALSDTQYF.

V and J are TRBV7-2 and TRBJ2-7, with D tentatively TRBD2 (6 bases). Germline loops: CDR1 SGHTA, CDR2 FQGNSA. V lost 2 bases, J lost 5 bases, and 16 bases lay in between. CDR3 length: 15 amino acids. The CDR3: CASSLRRGRAHEQYF. DNA for the CDR3: TGTGCCAGCAGCTTACGGCGGGGACGGGCGCACGAGCAGTACTTC.